This T cell receptor (beta chain) derives from a study of regulatory T cells in long-lasting Graves disease. At the level of the study: Antithyroid drugs had been taken by newly diagnosed Graves' patients for under 3 months.

The time point denotes: newly diagnosed GD, antithyroid drugs for less than 3 months. Researchers made the TCR library from RNA that was extracted from PBMCs. Losses at the gene ends were 8 bases for V and 6 bases for J; bases not matched to a gene: 15. Per the germline V gene, CDR1 is MNHNS and CDR2 is SASEGT. This CDR3 has 16 amino acids. This clonotype was seen at least ten times. Its antigen remains unknown. Study-level results: There was favoring of TRBV28, TRBJ1-2 and TRBJ2-5 in persistent disease.

TCR beta libraries were built with iRepertoire HTBI primers and Arm-PCR of CDR3 regions. A single record per CDR3 protein comes from TCRdb applying MiXCR to the multiplex PCR reads. The table records roughly 510,000 distinct CDR3 sequences, 15% to 20% of them present only once. This same sample was also taken into another study, of T cells in Graves' hyperthyroidism and ophthalmopathy. This second study says: Among the patients, aged 18 to 65, hyperthyroidism was newly diagnosed and had lasted under 2 months.

This clonotype was obtained from a man aged 18-30 years with Graves disease. The chain uses TRBV6-1 and TRBJ2-5; 10 positions match TRBD2. The sequences come from peripheral blood mononuclear cells (PBMCs), collected at new diagnosis, from a patient treated with antithyroid drugs. CDR3 protein: CASHPPKREGLKTQYF. The CDR3 nucleotides read TGTGCCAGCCACCCCCCCAAGCGGGAGGGCCTGAAGACCCAGTACTTC.